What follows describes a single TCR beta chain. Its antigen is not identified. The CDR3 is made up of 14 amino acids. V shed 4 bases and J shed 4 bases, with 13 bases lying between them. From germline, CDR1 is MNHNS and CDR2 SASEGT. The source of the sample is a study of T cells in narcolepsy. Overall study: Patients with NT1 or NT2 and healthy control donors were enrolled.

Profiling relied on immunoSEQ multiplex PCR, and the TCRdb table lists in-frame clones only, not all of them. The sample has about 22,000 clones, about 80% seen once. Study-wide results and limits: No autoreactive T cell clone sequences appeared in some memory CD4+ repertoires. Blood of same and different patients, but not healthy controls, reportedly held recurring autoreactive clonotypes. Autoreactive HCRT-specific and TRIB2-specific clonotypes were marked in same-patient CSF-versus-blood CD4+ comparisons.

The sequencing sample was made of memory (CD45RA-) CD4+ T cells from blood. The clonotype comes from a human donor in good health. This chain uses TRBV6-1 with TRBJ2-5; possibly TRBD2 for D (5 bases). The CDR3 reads CASSGRSRGETQYF. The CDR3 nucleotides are TGTGCCAGCAGTGGGCGGTCTCGGGGAGAGACCCAGTACTTC.